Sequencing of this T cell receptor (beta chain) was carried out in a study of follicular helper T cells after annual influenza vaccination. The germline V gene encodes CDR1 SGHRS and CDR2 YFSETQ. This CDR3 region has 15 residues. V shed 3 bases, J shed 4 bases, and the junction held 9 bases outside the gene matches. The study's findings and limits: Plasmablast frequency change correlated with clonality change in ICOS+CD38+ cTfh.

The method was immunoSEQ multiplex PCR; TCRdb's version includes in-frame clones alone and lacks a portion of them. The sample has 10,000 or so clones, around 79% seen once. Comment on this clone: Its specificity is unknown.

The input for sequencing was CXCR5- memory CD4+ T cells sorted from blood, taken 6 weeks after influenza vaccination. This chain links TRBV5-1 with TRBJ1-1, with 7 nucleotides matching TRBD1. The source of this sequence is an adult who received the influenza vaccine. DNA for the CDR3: TGCGCCAGCAGCTCACAGGGGATGGAAGGCACTGAAGCTTTCTTT. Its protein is CASSSQGMEGTEAFF.